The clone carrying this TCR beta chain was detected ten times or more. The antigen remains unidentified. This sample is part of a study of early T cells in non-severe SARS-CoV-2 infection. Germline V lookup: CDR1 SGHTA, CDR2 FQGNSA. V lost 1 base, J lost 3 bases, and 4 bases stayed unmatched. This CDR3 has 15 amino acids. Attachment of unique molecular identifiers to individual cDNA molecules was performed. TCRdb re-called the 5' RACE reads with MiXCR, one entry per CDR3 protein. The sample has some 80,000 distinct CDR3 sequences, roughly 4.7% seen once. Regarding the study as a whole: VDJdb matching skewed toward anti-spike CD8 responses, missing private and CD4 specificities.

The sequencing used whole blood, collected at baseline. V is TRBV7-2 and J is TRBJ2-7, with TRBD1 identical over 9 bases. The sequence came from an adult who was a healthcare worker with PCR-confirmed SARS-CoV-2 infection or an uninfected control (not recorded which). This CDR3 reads CASSLDTGGIYEQYF. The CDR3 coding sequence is TGTGCCAGCAGCTTAGATACAGGGGGCATCTACGAGCAGTACTTC.